These 27 T cell receptor beta chains came from one sample sequenced in a study of shared clonotypes between healthy human individuals. Some clones are missing from TCRdb's copy, which holds only in-frame ones; the method was immunoSEQ multiplex PCR. This table has 2 million to 3 million clones, over 85% appearing once. The sequenced sample consisted of naive CD4+ T cells from PBMCs. The sample's subset: CD45RA+ positively selected. These receptors came from a man younger than 30 in good health. Some clones in this sample may be carry-over from other donors' samples.

Of note for this clone: The identical CDR3 is also encoded by other nucleotide sequences in the sample. V usage is TRBV29-1 and J usage is TRBJ2-2; 8 bases line up with TRBD1. V was pared by 4 bases and J by 5 bases, with 3 bases of the junction left unmatched. The CDR3 spans 13 residues. CDR1 and CDR2 from the germline V gene are SQVTM and ANQGSEA. CDR3 residues: CSVARGRTGELFF. Here the CDR3 DNA reads TGCAGCGTTGCCAGGGGGCGGACCGGGGAGCTGTTTTTT.

This clone has only a few counts. The genes are TRBV6-5 and TRBJ2-2; 7 bases match TRBD1. Trimming removed 5 bases from V and 1 base from J; junction bases left unmatched: 1. CDR1 and CDR2 (germline): MNHEY, SVGAGI. This CDR3 is built from 14 residues. The CDR3 is CASSNRGNTGELFF. As DNA, the CDR3 is TGTGCCAGCAGTAACAGGGGGAACACCGGGGAGCTGTTTTTT.

The chain employs TRBV28 and TRBJ1-2; D call uncertain. The germline CDR1 and CDR2 sequences are MDHEN and SYDVKM. The CDR3 spans 12 residues. The V end was cut by 10 bases, the J end by 2 bases, with 11 bases between. In nucleotides, the CDR3 is TGTGCCACCCGGGCCGCAAACTATGGCTACACCTTC. Protein sequence: CATRAANYGYTF.

This chain connects TRBV19 to TRBJ2-1; perhaps TRBD1 as D (7 bases). Looked up from germline, CDR1 is LNHDA and CDR2 is SQIVND (reference sequence). The CDR3 consists of 16 residues. V shed 3 bases and J shed 6 bases, with 18 bases lying between them. This CDR3 is CASSIPGGPRGNEQFF. Written as DNA, the CDR3 is TGTGCCAGTAGTATCCCAGGGGGGCCAAGAGGCAATGAGCAGTTCTTC.

V is TRBV15 and J is TRBJ1-5; D unresolved. The germline CDR1 and CDR2 sequences are LNHNV and YYDKDF (reference sequence). The CDR3 is 16 residues long. Trimming shortened V by 1 base and J by 10 bases, and 20 bases separated the two germline ends. CDR3 DNA: TGTGCCACCAGCAGAGCGACAAGTCTTCCAGTGGGTCCCCAGCATTTT. Translating it yields CATSRATSLPVGPQHF.

The CDR3 here is CASSIVGGPGNQPQHF. In nucleotides, the CDR3 is TGTGCCAGTAGTATAGTCGGGGGCCCGGGCAATCAGCCCCAGCATTTT. The chain is built from TRBV19 and TRBJ1-5, with D possibly matching TRBD1 (6 bases). There are 16 residues in the CDR3. The germline CDR1 and CDR2 sequences are LNHDA and SQIVND (reference sequence). V lost 1 base to trimming and J lost 2 bases, with 12 bases between them.

The chain has TRBV7-2 and TRBJ1-2; a possible D gene is TRBD1 (5 bases). This CDR3 has 16 residues. V was trimmed by 0 bases and J by 5 bases, leaving 16 bases between them. Looked up from germline, CDR1 is SGHTA and CDR2 is FQGNSA. DNA of the CDR3: TGTGCCAGCAGCTTAGCCCCTCAGGCAGGGAGGTATGGCTACACCTTC. As protein: CASSLAPQAGRYGYTF.

This chain links TRBV6-1 with TRBJ2-5, with a possible D match to TRBD1 (5 bases). Germline V gene lookup returns CDR1 MNHNS and CDR2 SASEGT. The CDR3 sequence is 15 residues long. V lost 6 bases and J 2 bases, leaving 16 bases between the germline ends. The CDR3: CASRPATARQETQYF. CDR3 DNA sequence: TGTGCCAGCAGGCCCGCGACAGCCCGACAAGAGACCCAGTACTTC.

The chain carries TRBV19 and TRBJ1-1; D is ambiguous. The germline gives CDR1 LNHDA, CDR2 SQIVND (reference sequence). The germline V and J ends were trimmed by 4 bases and 1 base, with 7 bases remaining between them. This CDR3 comprises 13 residues. The CDR3 bases are TGTGCCAGTAGTAGCATATCGAACACTGAAGCTTTCTTT. This translates into CASSSISNTEAFF.

The chain carries TRBV5-8 and TRBJ2-3; possible D gene TRBD2, 5 bases. Germline V gene sequence: CDR1 SGHTS, CDR2 YDEGEE. Trimming removed 1 base at V and 4 bases at J, with 25 bases between. The CDR3 covers 19 residues. The CDR3 spells CASSLRIARTSTEPDTQYF. The CDR3 DNA is TGTGCCAGCAGCTTGCGTATAGCGAGAACGAGTACGGAGCCAGATACGCAGTATTTT.

V is TRBV5-1 and J is TRBJ2-7; D perhaps matches TRBD1 (5 bases). Germline-derived CDR1 and CDR2 are SGHRS and YFSETQ. The CDR3 extends over 15 amino acids. V lost 0 bases and J lost 3, with 13 bases in between. CDR3 DNA sequence: TGCGCCAGCAGCTTGGATTGGCAGGGTTTCTACGAGCAGTACTTC. Translation gives CASSLDWQGFYEQYF.

The count of this clone is one. The V gene is TRBV19, the J gene TRBJ1-1; D is undetermined. This CDR3 spans 13 amino acids. Trimming stripped 0 bases from V and 7 bases from J, with 9 bases between. Germline CDR1 reads LNHDA; CDR2 reads SQIVND (reference sequence). The CDR3, as DNA: TGTGCCAGTAGTATAGATCGCGGGATTGAAGCTTTCTTT. This encodes CASSIDRGIEAFF.

The chain recombines TRBV10-3 with TRBJ1-4; 7 positions match TRBD1. The CDR3 runs to 13 residues. Germline V lookup: CDR1 ENHRY, CDR2 SYGVKD. V lost 9 bases to trimming and J lost 4 bases; unmatched junction nucleotides: 5. CDR3 loop: CAIKQGLNEKLFF. CDR3 DNA sequence: TGTGCCATAAAACAGGGGCTTAATGAAAAACTGTTTTTT.

This clone was seen once. The V call is TRBV27, the J call TRBJ2-4; TRBD2 matches at 12 bases. The germline V gene encodes CDR1 MNHEY and CDR2 SMNVEV (reference sequence). The CDR3 length is 16 residues. After removal of 5 bases from V and 1 base from J, the junction contained 3 bases not matched to a gene. CDR3 in DNA: TGTGCCAGCAGTCTGACTAGCGGGAGTGCCAAAAACATTCAGTACTTC. It encodes CASSLTSGSAKNIQYF.

The J gene is TRBJ1-4, the V gene TRBV5-1; 7 positions match TRBD1. Unmatched junction bases numbered 9, after V lost 4 bases and J lost 6 bases. The CDR3 runs 15 residues. CDR1 is SGHRS and CDR2 is YFSETQ in the germline V gene. The CDR3: CASSHARGRDEKLFF. The CDR3 DNA reads as TGCGCCAGCAGCCATGCGAGGGGGCGGGATGAAAAACTGTTTTTT.

This chain links TRBV29-1 with TRBJ1-1; D is unresolved. The CDR3 has 14 residues. Germline values: CDR1 SQVTM, CDR2 ANQGSEA. With 3 bases removed from V and 5 bases from J, the gap between germline ends came to 16 bases. CDR3 sequence: CSVDPSARRTEAFF. CDR3 sequence (DNA): TGCAGCGTTGACCCCTCGGCTCGGAGGACTGAAGCTTTCTTT.

This clone is a singleton in its sample. V is TRBV7-9 and J is TRBJ1-1; D is ambiguous. Trimming pared 5 bases from V and 0 bases from J, leaving 10 bases between. CDR3 size: 14 residues. Germline V gives CDR1 SEHNR, CDR2 FQNEAQ (reference sequence). CDR3 protein: CASSPGSVNTEAFF. CDR3 nucleotide sequence: TGTGCCAGCAGCCCAGGTTCGGTGAACACTGAAGCTTTCTTT. The whole variable domain, filled in from reference TRBV7-9 and TRBJ1-1, reads DTGVSQNPRHKITKRGQNVTFRCDPISEHNRLYWYRQTLGQGPEFLTYFQNEAQLEKSRLLSDRFSAERPKGSFSTLEIQRTEQGDSAMYLCASSPGSVNTEAFFGQGTRLTVV.

The chain is built from TRBV6-1 and TRBJ2-5; TRBD2 matches 7 bases. The germline V gene encodes CDR1 MNHNS and CDR2 SASEGT. V was clipped by 4 bases and J by 1 base; unmatched bases: 6. CDR3 size: 15 residues. Written as DNA, the CDR3 is TGTGCCAGCAGTGGGAGTCGGGGGGTCCAAGAGACCCAGTACTTC. As protein: CASSGSRGVQETQYF.

This clone has just one count. J is TRBJ1-1 and V is TRBV7-9; D is perhaps TRBD1 (6 bases). Germline assignment: CDR1 SEHNR and CDR2 FQNEAQ (reference sequence). Trimming cost V 5 bases and J 2 bases, with 18 bases left between them. The length of the CDR3 is 16 residues. The CDR3 DNA is TGTGCCAGCAGCCCGCGCCGGGACATTTTTAACACTGAAGCTTTCTTT. Amino acid sequence: CASSPRRDIFNTEAFF.

The chain couples TRBV27 to TRBJ2-7; the D gene is possibly TRBD1 (7 bases). The CDR3 loop spans 13 amino acids. V was shortened by 6 bases and J by 4 bases, with 13 bases between the two germline ends. CDR1 MNHEY and CDR2 SMNVEV come from the germline V gene (reference sequence). The CDR3 is CASRAGGKYEQYF. The CDR3 DNA sequence: TGTGCCAGCAGGGCAGGGGGGAAGTACGAGCAGTACTTC.

As regards this clone: Other nucleotide sequences from this sample produce the same CDR3. The chain is built from TRBV5-1 and TRBJ2-3; TRBD1 matches at 10 bases. From germline, CDR1 is SGHRS and CDR2 YFSETQ. V lost 4 bases to trimming and J lost 0 bases; unmatched junction nucleotides: 2. The CDR3 spans 15 residues. CDR3 amino acids: CASSTGQGSTDTQYF. As DNA, the CDR3 is TGCGCCAGCAGCACGGGACAGGGGAGCACAGATACGCAGTATTTT. Full variable domain (rest looked up from reference TRBV5-1 and TRBJ2-3): KAGVTQTPRYLIKTRGQQVTLSCSPISGHRSVSWYQQTPGQGLQFLFEYFSETQRNKGNFPGRFSGRQFSNSRSEMNVSTLELGDSALYLCASSTGQGSTDTQYFGPGTRLTVL.

The chain carries TRBV7-9 and TRBJ1-4, with a weak D call TRBD1 (6 bases). The CDR3 is 14 residues long. V gave up 4 bases and J gave up 8 bases, with 14 bases separating them. Germline V lookup: CDR1 SEHNR, CDR2 FQNEAQ (reference sequence). CDR3 DNA sequence: TGTGCCAGCAGCTCGACAGGTTTAAGCGAAAAACTGTTTTTT. Translation: CASSSTGLSEKLFF.

The rearrangement joins TRBV9 to TRBJ2-3, with 7 bases aligning to TRBD1. CDR3 length: 15 amino acids. Germline CDR1 is SGDLS and CDR2 is YYNGEE. Unmatched junction bases numbered 3, after V lost 0 bases and J lost 2 bases. Here the CDR3 DNA reads TGTGCCAGCAGCGTAGAGGGACAGTTCACAGATACGCAGTATTTT. This translates into CASSVEGQFTDTQYF. The full variable domain, completed using reference TRBV9 and TRBJ2-3, is DSGVTQTPKHLITATGQRVTLRCSPRSGDLSVYWYQQSLDQGLQFLIQYYNGEERAKGNILERFSAQQFPDLHSELNLSSLELGDSALYFCASSVEGQFTDTQYFGPGTRLTVL.

V gene TRBV7-9 combines with J gene TRBJ1-1; 7 bases are a match to TRBD1. V was pared by 5 bases and J by 1 base, with 7 bases of the junction left unmatched. The length of the CDR3 is 15 residues. The germline V gene has CDR1 SEHNR and CDR2 FQNEAQ (reference sequence). The CDR3 DNA reads TGTGCCAGCAGCCCCCCCAGGGGGTGGAACACTGAAGCTTTCTTT. Encoded protein: CASSPPRGWNTEAFF.

CDR3 sequence: CASRGDGYGYTF. Here the CDR3 DNA reads TGTGCCAGCAGGGGGGACGGCTATGGCTACACCTTC. The chain carries TRBV6-5 and TRBJ1-2, with a tentative D call TRBD1 (5 bases). V was clipped by 6 bases and J by 4 bases, with 9 bases between them. The CDR3 is 12 amino acids. Germline CDR1 reads MNHEY; CDR2 reads SVGAGI.

The rearrangement uses TRBV19 and TRBJ2-7; D assignment may be TRBD1 or TRBD2 (5 bases each). V lost 9 bases, J lost 0 bases, and 18 bases lay in between. The CDR3 covers 15 residues. Germline V CDR1 and CDR2: LNHDA, SQIVND (reference sequence). The CDR3 loop is CARKFGALNSYEQYF. CDR3 nucleotide sequence: TGTGCCAGGAAATTCGGGGCACTGAACTCCTACGAGCAGTACTTC. The complete variable domain, with remaining parts taken from reference TRBV19 and TRBJ2-7, reads DGGITQSPKYLFRKEGQNVTLSCEQNLNHDAMYWYRQDPGQGLRLIYYSQIVNDFQKGDIAEGYSVSREKKESFPLTVTSAQKNPTAFYLCARKFGALNSYEQYFGPGTRLTVT.

This chain connects TRBV11-2 to TRBJ2-3; 16 bases agree with TRBD2. With V trimmed by 6 bases and J by 6 bases, 6 bases remained unmatched. The CDR3 runs to 16 residues. Germline CDR1 is SGHAT and CDR2 is FQNNGV. CDR3 residues: CASRTGTSGRVDTQYF. DNA for the CDR3: TGTGCCAGCAGAACCGGGACTAGCGGGAGGGTGGATACGCAGTATTTT. The entire variable domain, with the rest obtained from reference TRBV11-2 and TRBJ2-3, is as follows: EAGVAQSPRYKIIEKRQSVAFWCNPISGHATLYWYQQILGQGPKLLIQFQNNGVVDDSQLPKDRFSAERLKGVDSTLKIQPAKLEDSAVYLCASRTGTSGRVDTQYFGPGTRLTVL.